The rows below give T cell receptor beta chains drawn from one sample of a study of vaccination and CD4 T cells after COVID-19. TCRdb processed the PCR reads anew with MiXCR; each CDR3 protein has one entry. The sample has some 18,000 distinct CDR3 sequences, about half seen once. What these receptors recognize is not known. The sample was CD4+ T cells from blood, cultured in vitro, taken before SARS-CoV-2 vaccination. These receptors came from a human donor who had recovered from COVID-19. Both conserved end residues are part of each CDR3. Fields, in order: CDR3 DNA, CDR3 protein, J gene, clone size, V gene, D gene. A D gene is named only where the DNA matches it firmly. The size entry is marked missing in some rows and otherwise reads once, few, many or a size class.

DNA: TGTGCCAGCAGTGAAAGCGGACTAGCGGAGCAGTTCTTC
CDR3: CASSESGLAEQFF
J: TRBJ2-1
size: -
V: TRBV2
D: TRBD2

DNA: TGTGCCAGCAGTTATCCCCAGGCGCAACCCTACGAGCAGTACTTC
CDR3: CASSYPQAQPYEQYF
J: TRBJ2-7
size: once
V: TRBV28
D: -

DNA: TGTGCCAGCAGTGAAAGTTGGACAGGGGGCGCGGAGGAGACCCAGTACTTC
CDR3: CASSESWTGGAEETQYF
J: TRBJ2-5
size: once
V: TRBV2
D: TRBD1

DNA: TGTGCCAGTAGCTGGGGACAGGGTTCCGGCAATCAGCCCCAGCATTTT
CDR3: CASSWGQGSGNQPQHF
J: TRBJ1-5
size: -
V: TRBV19
D: TRBD1

DNA: TGTGCCAGCAGCCGGACAGTGAGGAACAATCAGCCCCAGCATTTT
CDR3: CASSRTVRNNQPQHF
J: TRBJ1-5
size: -
V: TRBV6-2/TRBV6-3
D: -

DNA: TGTGCCAGCAGCTTTGGGCGGGGGGTGTCGTACGAGCAGTACTTC
CDR3: CASSFGRGVSYEQYF
J: TRBJ2-7
size: few
V: TRBV11-2
D: TRBD2

DNA: TGTGCCAGCAGTAATCAAGGGTCAGGGAACTATGGCTACACCTTC
CDR3: CASSNQGSGNYGYTF
J: TRBJ1-2
size: -
V: TRBV6-1
D: -

DNA: TGTGCCAGTAGTATTCCGTACTCCGGGACTAGCGGAAGGTATGAGCAGTTCTTC
CDR3: CASSIPYSGTSGRYEQFF
J: TRBJ2-1
size: -
V: TRBV19
D: TRBD2

DNA: TGCAGTGCTGCGCAGCCCATGACGGCGAAAGAGACCCAGTACTTC
CDR3: CSAAQPMTAKETQYF
J: TRBJ2-5
size: -
V: TRBV20-1
D: -

DNA: TGTGCCAGTAGTATAGGACTAGCGGGAGAAAATGAGCAGTTCTTC
CDR3: CASSIGLAGENEQFF
J: TRBJ2-1
size: -
V: TRBV19
D: TRBD2

DNA: TGTGCCAGCAGTGAATATGGAGGCTATGGCTACACCTTC
CDR3: CASSEYGGYGYTF
J: TRBJ1-2
size: -
V: TRBV25-1
D: -

DNA: TGTGCCACCAGCAATCCAAATCAGCCCCAGTATTTT
CDR3: CATSNPNQPQYF
J: TRBJ2-3
size: -
V: TRBV24-1
D: -

DNA: TGTGCCAGCCAAAACTCTAGCTACTCCTACGAGCAGTACTTC
CDR3: CASQNSSYSYEQYF
J: TRBJ2-7
size: -
V: TRBV7-8
D: -

DNA: TGTGCCAGCAGCCCTAAATACAGGGTGAACACTGAAGCTTTCTTT
CDR3: CASSPKYRVNTEAFF
J: TRBJ1-1
size: -
V: TRBV7-9
D: -

DNA: TGTGCCAGCAGTGACTCTCCGAAGGGTTTAGCTTTCTTT
CDR3: CASSDSPKGLAFF
J: TRBJ1-1
size: few
V: TRBV6-4
D: -

DNA: TGCAGTGCTAGAATAGCGGGAGATCCCTACGAGCAGTACTTC
CDR3: CSARIAGDPYEQYF
J: TRBJ2-7
size: -
V: TRBV20-1
D: TRBD2

DNA: TGCGCCAGCAGCCCAGGGTCGGGCCGTTCCTACGAGCAGTACTTC
CDR3: CASSPGSGRSYEQYF
J: TRBJ2-7
size: -
V: TRBV5-1
D: -

DNA: TGTGCCAGCAGTCCCGTAAGGCTAGTGAGCAGCGCAGATACGCAGTATTTT
CDR3: CASSPVRLVSSADTQYF
J: TRBJ2-3
size: -
V: TRBV27
D: -

DNA: TGCAGCGTCCTTAGCGGGAGGGCTGAAGAGCAGTACTTC
CDR3: CSVLSGRAEEQYF
J: TRBJ2-7
size: -
V: TRBV29-1
D: TRBD2

DNA: TGTGCCAGCAGCCCGAGGACTAGCTGGGTGGAGACCCAGTACTTC
CDR3: CASSPRTSWVETQYF
J: TRBJ2-5
size: -
V: TRBV11-2
D: TRBD2

DNA: TGTGCCACCAGTGAGATGGGACTAGCGGGAGATAACACCGGGGAGCTGTTTTTT
CDR3: CATSEMGLAGDNTGELFF
J: TRBJ2-2
size: few
V: TRBV24-1
D: TRBD2

DNA: TGTGCCAGCGTCAGGGGAAACAAAGGGGATGAGCAGTTCTTC
CDR3: CASVRGNKGDEQFF
J: TRBJ2-1
size: -
V: TRBV6-1
D: -

DNA: TGCGCCAGCAGTGAGCCGCCCGGGAGCTACGAGCAGTACTTC
CDR3: CASSEPPGSYEQYF
J: TRBJ2-7
size: -
V: TRBV10-2
D: -

DNA: TGTGCCAGCAGCTTAGAGTCTCTAGGCACAGATACGCAGTATTTT
CDR3: CASSLESLGTDTQYF
J: TRBJ2-3
size: -
V: TRBV7-2
D: -

DNA: TGTGCCAGCAGCTTAGTTTGGGTGCCACCCCAGCATTTT
CDR3: CASSLVWVPPQHF
J: TRBJ1-5
size: -
V: TRBV11-3
D: -

DNA: TGTGCCACCAGCAGAGTTCTCGGGACAGGGGGCGAGCAGTACTTC
CDR3: CATSRVLGTGGEQYF
J: TRBJ2-7
size: -
V: TRBV15
D: TRBD1

DNA: TGTGCCAGCAGCCTGTGGAGGGACGGGAGCAGTGAGCAGTTCTTC
CDR3: CASSLWRDGSSEQFF
J: TRBJ2-1
size: few
V: TRBV7-2
D: -